This TCR beta chain was documented in a study of shared clonotypes between healthy human individuals. Whole-study results and caveats: A handful of donors held about 5% of naive CD4 clonotypes in common. The diversity represented, both genetic and in exposure history, was limited by few donors. Among donors, the sharing of clonotypes was expected to be influenced by sequencing depth.

Some clones are missing from TCRdb's copy, which holds only in-frame ones; the method was immunoSEQ multiplex PCR. Among over a million clones listed, roughly 70% were seen once. Comment on this clone: Its antigen is still unknown.

This CDR3 comprises 18 residues. The V end was cut by 7 bases, the J end by 1 base, with 25 bases between. CDR1 and CDR2 from the germline V gene are MDHEN and SYDVKM. The TCR comes from a man younger than 30 in good health. The source material was memory CD4+ T cells sorted from blood. Subset indicated: CD45RA-negative fraction. The chain recombines TRBV28 with TRBJ2-5, with D possibly matching TRBD2 (6 bases). CDR3 nucleotides: TGTGCCAGCATCACCGGGACTTTCCTCCACCGGGGCCAAGAGACCCAGTACTTC. Its protein product is CASITGTFLHRGQETQYF.